This passage covers 8 T cell receptor beta chains from one sample sequenced in a study of blood T cell repertoires in COVID-19. The method was immunoSEQ multiplex PCR; TCRdb's version includes in-frame clones alone and lacks a portion of them. The sample gives about 130,000 clones, approximately 80% of which show up once; around a fifth is in the top ten. The specimen sequenced was peripheral blood. These receptors came from a man older than 75 with acute or convalescent COVID-19.

The chain has TRBV19 and TRBJ2-3; possible D gene TRBD1, 6 bases. The CDR3 totals 13 residues. Trimming shortened V by 9 bases and J by 0 bases, and 10 bases separated the two germline ends. Germline loops: CDR1 LNHDA, CDR2 SQIVND (reference sequence). In nucleotides, the CDR3 is TGTGCCAGAGGGGACACTAGCACAGATACGCAGTATTTT. Residues: CARGDTSTDTQYF.

There are many counts of this clone. The chain joins TRBV7-2 to TRBJ2-7; perhaps TRBD1 as D (5 bases). Trimming took 5 bases from V and 7 from J, leaving 9 bases between them. Germline V gene sequence: CDR1 SGHTA, CDR2 FQGNSA. The CDR3 extends over 11 amino acids. This CDR3 is CASSGQGEQYF. The CDR3 DNA is TGTGCCAGCAGCGGACAAGGAGAGCAGTACTTC. The entire variable domain, with the rest obtained from reference TRBV7-2 and TRBJ2-7, is as follows: GAGVSQSPSNKVTEKGKDVELRCDPISGHTALYWYRQSLGQGLEFLIYFQGNSAPDKSGLPSDRFSAERTGGSVSTLTIQRTQQEDSAVYLCASSGQGEQYFGPGTRLTVT.

V gene TRBV7-2 combines with J gene TRBJ1-1, with D tentatively TRBD1 (6 bases). This CDR3 is built from 11 residues. From germline, CDR1 is SGHTA and CDR2 FQGNSA. V shed 5 bases and J shed 8 bases, with 9 bases lying between them. The chain's CDR3 is CASSPQGEAFF. For the CDR3, the DNA is TGTGCCAGCAGCCCTCAGGGGGAAGCTTTCTTT.

V is TRBV7-9 and J is TRBJ2-3; D is possibly TRBD2 (7 bases). CDR1 is SEHNR and CDR2 is FQNEAQ in the germline V gene (reference sequence). V was trimmed by 10 bases and J by 5 bases, leaving 34 bases between them. This CDR3 is built from 19 residues. Here the CDR3 reads CAKSPLGGPPRSRGDTQYF. CDR3 nucleotide sequence: TGTGCCAAATCTCCACTGGGGGGGCCACCAAGATCCCGAGGAGATACGCAGTATTTT.

The rearrangement uses TRBV7-9 and TRBJ2-1, with D perhaps TRBD1 (6 bases). The V gene lost 2 bases and the J gene lost 9 bases, with 14 bases spanning the gap. The CDR3 has 14 residues. The germline gives CDR1 SEHNR, CDR2 FQNEAQ (reference sequence). The CDR3 coding sequence is TGTGCCAGCAGCTTATCCAGGGGAGTAAGTGAGCAGTTCTTC. Translation: CASSLSRGVSEQFF.

V usage is TRBV7-8 and J usage is TRBJ2-7; 7 bases are a match to TRBD1. CDR1 is SGHVS, CDR2 FQNEAQ, per germline. Germline trimming cut 3 bases from V and 1 base from J; bases unmatched to any gene: 3. The CDR3 runs to 14 residues. The CDR3 DNA follows: TGTGCCAGCAGCTTCCGGGACAGTTCCTACGAGCAGTACTTC. Amino acid sequence: CASSFRDSSYEQYF.

The chain is built from TRBV5-1 and TRBJ2-3; 12 positions agree with TRBD1. The germline V gene encodes CDR1 SGHRS and CDR2 YFSETQ. The CDR3 is 15 residues long. Trimming cost V 4 bases and J 8 bases; bases outside gene matches: 8. The CDR3 loop is CASSLGTGGSGTQYF. The CDR3, as DNA: TGCGCCAGCAGCCTCGGGACAGGGGGCTCGGGTACGCAGTATTTT.

CDR3 nucleotide sequence: TGTGCCAGCAGCCAGACAGGGGGCACAACGCCTCAGCATTTT. Protein product: CASSQTGGTTPQHF. The gene calls are TRBV6-5 and TRBJ1-5, with TRBD1 matching over 10 bases. V lost 6 bases, J lost 13 bases, and 12 bases stayed unmatched. CDR3 length: 14 residues. CDR1 and CDR2 (germline): MNHEY, SVGAGI.